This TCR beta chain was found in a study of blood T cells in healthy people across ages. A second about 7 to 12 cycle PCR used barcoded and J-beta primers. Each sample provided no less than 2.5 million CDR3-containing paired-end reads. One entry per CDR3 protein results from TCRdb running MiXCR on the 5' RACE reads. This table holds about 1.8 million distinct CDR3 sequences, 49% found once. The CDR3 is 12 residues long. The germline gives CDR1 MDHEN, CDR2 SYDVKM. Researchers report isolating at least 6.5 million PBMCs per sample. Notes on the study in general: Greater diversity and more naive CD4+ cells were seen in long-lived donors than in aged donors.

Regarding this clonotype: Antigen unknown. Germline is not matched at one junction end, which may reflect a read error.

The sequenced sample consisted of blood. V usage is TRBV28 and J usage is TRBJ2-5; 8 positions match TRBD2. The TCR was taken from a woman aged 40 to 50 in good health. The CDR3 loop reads CASSPGTSTPYF. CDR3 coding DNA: TGTGCCAGCAGTCCCGGGACTAGTACCCCGTACTTC.